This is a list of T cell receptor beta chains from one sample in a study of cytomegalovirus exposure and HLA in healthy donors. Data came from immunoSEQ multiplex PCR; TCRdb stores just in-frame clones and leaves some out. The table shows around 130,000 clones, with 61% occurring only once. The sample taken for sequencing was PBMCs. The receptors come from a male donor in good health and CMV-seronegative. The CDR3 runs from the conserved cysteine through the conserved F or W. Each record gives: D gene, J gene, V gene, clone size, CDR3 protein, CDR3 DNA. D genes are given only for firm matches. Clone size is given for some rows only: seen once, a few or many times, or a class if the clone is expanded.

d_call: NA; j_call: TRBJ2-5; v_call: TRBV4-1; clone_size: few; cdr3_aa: CASSHSSSQETQYF; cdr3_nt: TGCGCCAGCAGCCATTCTTCTAGTCAAGAGACCCAGTACTTC
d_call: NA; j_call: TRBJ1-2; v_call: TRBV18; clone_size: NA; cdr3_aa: CASSLGVGYTF; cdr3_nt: TGTGCCAGCTCACTTGGAGTTGGCTACACCTTC
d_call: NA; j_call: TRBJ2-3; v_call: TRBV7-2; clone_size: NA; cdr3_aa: CASSLVGRSADTQYF; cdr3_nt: TGTGCCAGCAGCTTAGTAGGCAGGTCCGCAGATACGCAGTATTTT
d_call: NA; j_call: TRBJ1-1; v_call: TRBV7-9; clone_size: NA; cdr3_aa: CASSLDAYEAFF; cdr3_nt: TGTGCCAGCAGCTTAGACGCCTATGAAGCTTTCTTT
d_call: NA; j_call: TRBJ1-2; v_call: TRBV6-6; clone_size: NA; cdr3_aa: CASSYPQGVFNYGYTF; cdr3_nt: TGTGCCAGCAGTTACCCACAGGGAGTTTTTAACTATGGCTACACCTTC
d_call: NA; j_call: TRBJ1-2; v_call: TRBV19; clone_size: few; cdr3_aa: CASSPTGVLSVYGYTF; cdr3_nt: TGTGCCAGCAGTCCAACAGGAGTACTCTCTGTCTATGGCTACACCTTC
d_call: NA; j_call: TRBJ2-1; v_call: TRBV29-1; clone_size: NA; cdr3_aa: CSISRQTNEQFF; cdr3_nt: TGCAGCATAAGCCGACAGACCAATGAGCAGTTCTTC
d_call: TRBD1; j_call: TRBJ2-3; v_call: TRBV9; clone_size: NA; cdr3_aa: CASSDRGASTDTQYF; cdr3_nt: TGTGCCAGCAGTGACAGGGGAGCTAGCACAGATACGCAGTATTTT
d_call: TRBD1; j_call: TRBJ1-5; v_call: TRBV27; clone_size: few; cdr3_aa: CASSLGPTGGNQPQHF; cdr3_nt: TGTGCCAGCAGTTTAGGGCCCACAGGGGGTAATCAGCCCCAGCATTTT
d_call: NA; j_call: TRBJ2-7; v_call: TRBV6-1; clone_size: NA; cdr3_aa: CASLDPFPNYEQYF; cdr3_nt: TGTGCCAGTCTGGATCCCTTCCCCAACTACGAGCAGTACTTC
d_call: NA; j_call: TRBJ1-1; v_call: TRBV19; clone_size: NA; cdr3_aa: CASSIKGDLPEAFF; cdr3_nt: TGTGCCAGTAGTATAAAAGGGGATTTGCCTGAAGCTTTCTTT
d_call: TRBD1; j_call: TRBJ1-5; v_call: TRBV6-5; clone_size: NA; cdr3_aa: CASRPDREANQPQHF; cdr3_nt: TGTGCCAGCAGGCCCGACAGGGAGGCCAATCAGCCCCAGCATTTT
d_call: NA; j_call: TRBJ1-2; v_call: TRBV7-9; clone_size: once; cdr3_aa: CASSLELQGYGYTF; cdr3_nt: TGTGCCAGCAGCTTAGAATTACAGGGCTATGGCTACACCTTC
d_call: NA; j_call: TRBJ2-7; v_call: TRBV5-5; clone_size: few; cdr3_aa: CASSYRDSSYEQYF; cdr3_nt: TGTGCCAGCAGCTACAGGGATAGCTCCTACGAGCAGTACTTC
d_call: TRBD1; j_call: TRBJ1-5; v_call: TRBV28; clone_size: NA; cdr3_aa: CASSLLRGQGAKGNQPQHF; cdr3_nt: TGTGCCAGCAGTTTGCTAAGAGGACAGGGGGCGAAGGGCAATCAGCCCCAGCATTTT
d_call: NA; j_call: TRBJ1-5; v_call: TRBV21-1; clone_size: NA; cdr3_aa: CASSKSGNLLWPQHF; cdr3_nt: TGTGCCAGCAGCAAATCCGGGAACCTGCTTTGGCCCCAGCATTTT
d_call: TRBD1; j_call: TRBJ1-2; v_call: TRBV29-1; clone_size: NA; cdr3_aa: CSVGDRGPPGYGYTF; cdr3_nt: TGCAGCGTGGGGGACAGGGGCCCGCCTGGCTATGGCTACACCTTC
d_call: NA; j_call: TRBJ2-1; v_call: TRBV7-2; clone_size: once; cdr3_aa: CASSLRYGGLSSYNEQFF; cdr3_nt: TGTGCCAGCAGCTTACGCTACGGGGGGCTGAGCTCCTACAATGAGCAGTTCTTC
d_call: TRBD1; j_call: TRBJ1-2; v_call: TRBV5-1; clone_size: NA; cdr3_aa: CASSSGQGVNYGYTF; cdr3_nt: TGCGCCAGCAGCTCGGGACAGGGTGTCAACTATGGCTACACCTTC
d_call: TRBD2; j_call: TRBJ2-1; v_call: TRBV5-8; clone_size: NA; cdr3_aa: CASSFAGGPGEQFF; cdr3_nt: TGTGCCAGCAGCTTTGCGGGGGGGCCGGGTGAGCAGTTCTTC
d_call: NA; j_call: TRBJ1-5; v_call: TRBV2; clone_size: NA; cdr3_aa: CASSEEDRASPQHF; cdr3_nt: TGTGCCAGCAGTGAAGAGGACAGAGCTTCCCCCCAGCATTTT
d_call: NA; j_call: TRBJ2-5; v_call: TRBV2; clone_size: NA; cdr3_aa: CASSDSNQETQYF; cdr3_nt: TGTGCCAGCTCAGACAGCAACCAAGAGACCCAGTACTTC
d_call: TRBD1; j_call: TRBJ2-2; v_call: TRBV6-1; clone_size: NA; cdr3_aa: CASRQGTANTGELFF; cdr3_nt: TGTGCCAGCAGACAAGGGACAGCGAACACCGGGGAGCTGTTTTTT
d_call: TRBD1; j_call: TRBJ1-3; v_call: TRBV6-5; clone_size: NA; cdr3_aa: CASSQDRGIGNTIYF; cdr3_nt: TGTGCCAGCAGTCAGGACAGGGGGATTGGAAACACCATATATTTT
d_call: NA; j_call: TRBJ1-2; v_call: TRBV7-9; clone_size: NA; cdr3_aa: CASSTLAGLNYGYTF; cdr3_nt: TGTGCCAGCAGCACACTTGCGGGGTTAAACTATGGCTACACCTTC
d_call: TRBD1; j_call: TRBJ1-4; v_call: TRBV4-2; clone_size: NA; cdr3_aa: CASSQEFNGQGDEKLFF; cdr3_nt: TGTGCCAGCAGCCAAGAATTTAATGGACAGGGTGACGAAAAACTGTTTTTT
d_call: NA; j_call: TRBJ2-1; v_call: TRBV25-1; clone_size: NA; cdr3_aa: CASRYPGLNEQFF; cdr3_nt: TGTGCCAGCCGGTATCCGGGACTCAATGAGCAGTTCTTC
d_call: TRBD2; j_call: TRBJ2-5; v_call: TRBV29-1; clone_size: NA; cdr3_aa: CSVETAGVALGTQYF; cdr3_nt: TGCAGCGTTGAGACAGCGGGGGTGGCCCTGGGGACCCAGTACTTC
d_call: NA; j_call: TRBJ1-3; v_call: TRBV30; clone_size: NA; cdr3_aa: CAWTLGGPPGNTIYF; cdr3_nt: TGTGCCTGGACCCTGGGGGGGCCCCCTGGAAACACCATATATTTT
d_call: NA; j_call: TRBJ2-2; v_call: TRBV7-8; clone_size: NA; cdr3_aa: CASSLARTVQELFF; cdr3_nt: TGTGCCAGCAGCTTAGCGCGTACAGTTCAGGAGCTGTTTTTT
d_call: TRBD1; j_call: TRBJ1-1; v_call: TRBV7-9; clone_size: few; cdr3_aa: CASSPMTGVVEAFF; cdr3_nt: TGTGCCAGCAGCCCAATGACAGGGGTCGTTGAAGCTTTCTTT
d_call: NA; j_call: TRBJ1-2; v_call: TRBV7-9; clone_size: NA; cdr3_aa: CASGEKGGYGYTF; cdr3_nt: TGTGCCAGCGGAGAAAAAGGAGGCTATGGCTACACCTTC
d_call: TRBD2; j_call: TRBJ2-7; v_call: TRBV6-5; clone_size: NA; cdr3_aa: CASSYSFVGGIYEQYF; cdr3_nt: TGTGCCAGCAGTTACTCGTTCGTGGGGGGGATCTACGAGCAGTACTTC
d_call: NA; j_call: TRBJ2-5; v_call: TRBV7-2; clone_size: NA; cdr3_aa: CASSLGAGSGQYF; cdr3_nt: TGTGCCAGCAGCTTAGGGGCAGGAAGTGGCCAGTACTTC
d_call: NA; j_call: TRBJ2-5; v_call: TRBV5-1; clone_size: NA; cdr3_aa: CASSSRDTEGWETQYF; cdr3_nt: TGCGCCAGCAGCTCCCGGGACACTGAAGGGTGGGAGACCCAGTACTTC
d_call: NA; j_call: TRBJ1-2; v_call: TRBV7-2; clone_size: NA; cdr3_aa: CASSLSGRQPYGYTF; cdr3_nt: TGTGCCAGCAGCTTATCCGGGAGGCAGCCCTATGGCTACACCTTC
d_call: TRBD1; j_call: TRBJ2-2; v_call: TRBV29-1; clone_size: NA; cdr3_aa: CSVQGAANTGELFF; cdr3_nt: TGCAGCGTCCAGGGGGCCGCGAACACCGGGGAGCTGTTTTTT
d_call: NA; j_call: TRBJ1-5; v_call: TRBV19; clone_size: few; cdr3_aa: CASSIQGGQPQHF; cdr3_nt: TGTGCCAGTAGTATCCAGGGTGGACAGCCCCAGCATTTT
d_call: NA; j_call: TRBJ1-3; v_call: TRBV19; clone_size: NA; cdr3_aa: CASSLIGMGNTIYF; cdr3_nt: TGTGCCAGTAGTCTCATCGGGATGGGAAACACCATATATTTT
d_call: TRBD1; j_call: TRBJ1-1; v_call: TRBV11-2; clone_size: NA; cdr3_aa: CASSAAGTTGTEAFF; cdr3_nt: TGTGCCAGCAGCGCAGCTGGGACGACAGGGACTGAAGCTTTCTTT
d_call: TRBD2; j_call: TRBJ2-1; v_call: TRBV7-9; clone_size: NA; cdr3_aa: CASSPPTYSGSTYNEQFF; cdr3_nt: TGTGCCAGCAGCCCTCCTACCTATAGCGGGAGCACCTACAATGAGCAGTTCTTC
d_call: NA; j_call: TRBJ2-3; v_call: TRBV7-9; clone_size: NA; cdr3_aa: CASSLGTNTDTQYF; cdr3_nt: TGTGCCAGCAGCTTAGGGACAAACACAGATACGCAGTATTTT
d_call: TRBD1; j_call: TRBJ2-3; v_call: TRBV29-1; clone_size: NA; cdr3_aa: CSVALGQGAEDTQYF; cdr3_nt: TGCAGCGTTGCTCTCGGTCAGGGGGCCGAAGATACGCAGTATTTT
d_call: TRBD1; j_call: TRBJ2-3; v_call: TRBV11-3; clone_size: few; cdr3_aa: CASSSTRGQPDTQYF; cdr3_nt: TGTGCCAGCAGCTCGACCAGGGGACAGCCAGATACGCAGTATTTT
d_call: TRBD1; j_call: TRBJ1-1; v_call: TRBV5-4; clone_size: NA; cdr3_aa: CASSSLGDSGHEAFF; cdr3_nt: TGTGCCAGCAGCTCCTTAGGGGACAGCGGACATGAAGCTTTCTTT
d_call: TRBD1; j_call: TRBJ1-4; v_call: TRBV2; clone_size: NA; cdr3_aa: CASSGGTGREKLFF; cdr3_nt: TGTGCCAGCAGTGGCGGGACAGGCAGAGAAAAACTGTTTTTT
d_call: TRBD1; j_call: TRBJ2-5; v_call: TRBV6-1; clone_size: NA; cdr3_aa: CASSATPGQGAETQYF; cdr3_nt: TGTGCCAGCAGTGCTACCCCGGGACAGGGGGCGGAGACCCAGTACTTC
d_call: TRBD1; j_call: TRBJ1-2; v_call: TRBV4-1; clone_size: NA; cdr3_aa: CASSQDSTDRGGYTF; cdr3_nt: TGCGCCAGCAGCCAAGACTCTACGGACAGGGGAGGCTACACCTTC
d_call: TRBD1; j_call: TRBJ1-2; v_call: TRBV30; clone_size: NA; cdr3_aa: CACNSGGPNYGYTF; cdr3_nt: TGTGCCTGCAATTCAGGGGGCCCTAACTATGGCTACACCTTC
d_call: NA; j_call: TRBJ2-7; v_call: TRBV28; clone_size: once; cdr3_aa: CASKRLYSSYEQYF; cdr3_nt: TGTGCCAGCAAACGACTATACTCTTCCTACGAGCAGTACTTC
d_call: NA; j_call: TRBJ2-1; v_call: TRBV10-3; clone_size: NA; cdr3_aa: CAISRQIKGDEQFF; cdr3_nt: TGTGCCATCAGTCGACAGATCAAAGGGGATGAGCAGTTCTTC
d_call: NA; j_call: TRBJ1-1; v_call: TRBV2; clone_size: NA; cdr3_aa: CASSGEMNTEAFF; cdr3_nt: TGTGCCAGCAGTGGAGAGATGAACACTGAAGCTTTCTTT
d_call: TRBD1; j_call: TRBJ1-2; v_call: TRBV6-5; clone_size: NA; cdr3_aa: CASSPDRTNYGYTF; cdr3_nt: TGTGCCAGCAGTCCGGACAGGACTAACTATGGCTACACCTTC
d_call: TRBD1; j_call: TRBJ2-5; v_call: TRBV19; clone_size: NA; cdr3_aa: CASNRDRDQETQYF; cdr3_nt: TGTGCCAGTAACCGCGACAGGGATCAAGAGACCCAGTACTTC